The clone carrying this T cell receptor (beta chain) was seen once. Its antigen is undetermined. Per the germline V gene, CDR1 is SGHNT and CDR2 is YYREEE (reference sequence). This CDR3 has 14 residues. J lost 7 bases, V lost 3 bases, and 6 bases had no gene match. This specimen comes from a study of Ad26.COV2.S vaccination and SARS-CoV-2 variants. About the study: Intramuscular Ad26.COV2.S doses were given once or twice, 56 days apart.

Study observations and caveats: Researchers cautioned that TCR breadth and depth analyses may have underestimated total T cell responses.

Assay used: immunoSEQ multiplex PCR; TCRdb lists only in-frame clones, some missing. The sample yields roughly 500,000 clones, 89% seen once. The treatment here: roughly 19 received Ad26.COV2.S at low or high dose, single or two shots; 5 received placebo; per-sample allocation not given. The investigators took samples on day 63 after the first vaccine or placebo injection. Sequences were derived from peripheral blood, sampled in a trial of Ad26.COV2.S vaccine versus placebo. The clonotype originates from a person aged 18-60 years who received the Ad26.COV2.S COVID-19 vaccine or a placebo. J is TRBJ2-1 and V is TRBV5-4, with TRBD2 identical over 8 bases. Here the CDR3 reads CASSWRRGDNEQFF. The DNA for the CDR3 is TGTGCCAGCAGCTGGAGGCGGGGGGATAATGAGCAGTTCTTC.